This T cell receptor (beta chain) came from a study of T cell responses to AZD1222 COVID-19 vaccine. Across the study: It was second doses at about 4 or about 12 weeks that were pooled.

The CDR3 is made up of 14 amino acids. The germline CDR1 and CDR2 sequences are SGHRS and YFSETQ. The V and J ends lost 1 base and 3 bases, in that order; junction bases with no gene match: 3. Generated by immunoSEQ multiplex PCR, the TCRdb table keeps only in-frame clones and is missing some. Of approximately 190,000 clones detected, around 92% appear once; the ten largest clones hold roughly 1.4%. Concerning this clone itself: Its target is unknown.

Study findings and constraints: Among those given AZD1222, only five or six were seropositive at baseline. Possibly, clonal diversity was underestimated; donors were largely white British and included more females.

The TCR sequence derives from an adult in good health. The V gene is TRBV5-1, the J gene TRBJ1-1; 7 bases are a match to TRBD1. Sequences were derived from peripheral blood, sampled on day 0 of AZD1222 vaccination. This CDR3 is CASSLNRGDTEAFF. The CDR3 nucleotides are TGCGCCAGCAGCTTGAACAGGGGTGACACTGAAGCTTTCTTT.